Following are 6 T cell receptor beta chains from one sample sequenced in a study of vaccination and CD4 T cells after COVID-19 (dated by TCRdb to between 2021 and 2023). Libraries were constructed by PCR. Sequenced on an Illumina iSeq 100. DNA from cultured CD4+ T cells was subjected to TCR sequencing with the Oncomine TCR Beta short-read assay at the Johns Hopkins FTIC core. The public reads were reanalyzed by TCRdb: fastp trimming at Q25, MiXCR alignment, in-frame beta chains only. CDR3 protein duplicates are merged, each entry listing the most common genes and DNA. The sample table shows 20,000 to 25,000 distinct CDR3 sequences, and roughly 40% are seen once. Around 9% of the sample comes from the top ten. This sample's time point label indicates: late sampling 161 to 241 days after vaccination in a few convalescent patients. This specimen's treatment or condition label, interpreted: approximately nine-day PBMC culture with coronavirus spike peptide pools or control peptides (ViraFEST assay).

These receptors have no known antigen. The specimen was CD4+ T cells from blood, cultured in vitro, collected about 7 months after SARS-CoV-2 vaccination. These receptors all come from a human donor who had recovered from COVID-19.

V gene TRBV25-1 combines with J gene TRBJ2-3; no definite D call. CDR1 is MGHDK and CDR2 is SYGVNS in the germline V gene. Trimming took off 3 bases at V and 7 bases at J, with 5 bases between the two ends. The length of the CDR3 is 11 residues. DNA of the CDR3: TGTGCCAGCAGTGATTGGAATACGCAGTATTTT. Its protein is CASSDWNTQYF.

This chain connects TRBV6-1 to TRBJ2-1; TRBD2 might be the D (7 bases). The germline CDR1 and CDR2 sequences are MNHNS and SASEGT. V was pared by 7 bases and J by 9 bases, with 19 bases between. This CDR3 comprises 14 residues. CDR3 sequence reads: CASTLGGLDGEQFF. Written as DNA, the CDR3 is TGTGCCAGCACCCTCGGGGGGCTGGACGGTGAGCAGTTCTTC.

This clonotype has a handful of counts. The chain is built from TRBV7-9 and TRBJ1-2; D is perhaps TRBD1 (6 bases). V was clipped by 3 bases and J by 4 bases, with 15 bases between them. The germline V gene encodes CDR1 SEHNR and CDR2 FQNEAQ (reference sequence). This CDR3 comprises 15 residues. The CDR3 spells CASSFTGSPLYGYTF. CDR3 bases: TGTGCCAGCAGCTTCACAGGGAGCCCCCTCTATGGCTACACCTTC.

The table lists this clonotype with a few counts. The chain recombines TRBV4-1 with TRBJ2-2; D may be TRBD2 (6 bases). From germline, CDR1 is MGHRA and CDR2 YSYEKL. The ends were cut back, 5 bases at V and 4 bases at J, with 8 bases in the middle. The CDR3 extends over 13 amino acids. The CDR3: CASSSSATGELFF. CDR3 nucleotides: TGCGCCAGCAGCTCTAGCGCCACCGGGGAGCTGTTTTTT.

This sequence joins TRBV11-3 and TRBJ2-7, with D maybe TRBD2 (7 bases). The germline V and J ends were trimmed by 7 bases and 5 bases, with 18 bases remaining between them. The CDR3 runs 14 residues. Germline-derived CDR1 and CDR2 are SGHNT and YENEEA. The CDR3 nucleotides are TGTGCCAGCACCCCGATAGGGGGGGCCCACGAGCAGTACTTC. Its translation is CASTPIGGAHEQYF.

This clonotype was recorded once. The CDR3 DNA is TGTGCCAGCCCACACAGACTTACCCAAGAGACCCAGTACTTC. Its protein product is CASPHRLTQETQYF. The genes are TRBV21-1 and TRBJ2-5. TRBV21-1 is given as a pseudogene. This CDR3 comprises 14 residues.